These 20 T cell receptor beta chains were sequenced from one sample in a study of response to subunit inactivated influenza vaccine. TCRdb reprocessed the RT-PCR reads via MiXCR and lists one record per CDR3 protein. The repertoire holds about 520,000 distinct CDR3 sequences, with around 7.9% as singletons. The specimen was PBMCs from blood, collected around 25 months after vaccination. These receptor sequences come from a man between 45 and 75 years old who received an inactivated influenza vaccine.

CDR3 loop: CATSSAGTSVTGELFF. CDR3 sequence (DNA): TGTGCCACCAGCAGTGCCGGGACTAGCGTTACCGGGGAGCTGTTTTTT. The chain has TRBV15 and TRBJ2-2; 10 bases agree with TRBD2. CDR3 length equals 16 residues. CDR1 and CDR2 (germline): LNHNV, YYDKDF (reference sequence). V shed 3 bases, J shed 5 bases, and the junction held 6 bases outside the gene matches.

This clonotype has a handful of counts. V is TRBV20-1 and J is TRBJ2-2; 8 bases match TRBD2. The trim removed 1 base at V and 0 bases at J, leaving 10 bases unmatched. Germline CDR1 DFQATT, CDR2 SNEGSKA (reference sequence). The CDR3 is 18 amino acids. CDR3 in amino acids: CSARGVASGWANTGELFF. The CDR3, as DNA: TGCAGTGCTAGAGGGGTGGCTAGCGGGTGGGCGAACACCGGGGAGCTGTTTTTT.

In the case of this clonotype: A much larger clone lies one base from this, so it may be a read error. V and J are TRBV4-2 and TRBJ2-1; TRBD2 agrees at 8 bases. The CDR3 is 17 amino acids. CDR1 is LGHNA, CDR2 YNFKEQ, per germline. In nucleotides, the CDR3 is TGTGCCAGCAGCCGAGATGGCGGGAGGAGGGTCGTCAATGGGCAGTTCTTC. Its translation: CASSRDGGRRVVNGQFF.

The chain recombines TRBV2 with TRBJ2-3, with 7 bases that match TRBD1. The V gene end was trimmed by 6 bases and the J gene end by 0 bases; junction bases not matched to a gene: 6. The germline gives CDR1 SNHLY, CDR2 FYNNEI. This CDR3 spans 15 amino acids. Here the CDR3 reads CASRPGTASTDTQYF. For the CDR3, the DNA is TGTGCCAGCAGGCCCGGGACAGCCAGCACAGATACGCAGTATTTT.

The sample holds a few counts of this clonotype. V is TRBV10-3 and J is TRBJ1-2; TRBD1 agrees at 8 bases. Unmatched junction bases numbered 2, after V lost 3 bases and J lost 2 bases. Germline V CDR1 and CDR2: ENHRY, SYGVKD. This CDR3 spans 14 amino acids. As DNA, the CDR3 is TGTGCCATCAGTGAAAACAGGGGGAACTATGGCTACACCTTC. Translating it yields CAISENRGNYGYTF.

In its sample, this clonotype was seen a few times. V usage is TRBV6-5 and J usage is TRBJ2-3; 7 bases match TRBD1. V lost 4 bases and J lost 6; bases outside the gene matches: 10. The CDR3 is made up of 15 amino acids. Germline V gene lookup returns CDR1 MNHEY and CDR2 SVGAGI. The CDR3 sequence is CASSSLGQKADTQYF. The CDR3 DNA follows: TGTGCCAGCAGTTCCCTGGGACAGAAGGCGGATACGCAGTATTTT.

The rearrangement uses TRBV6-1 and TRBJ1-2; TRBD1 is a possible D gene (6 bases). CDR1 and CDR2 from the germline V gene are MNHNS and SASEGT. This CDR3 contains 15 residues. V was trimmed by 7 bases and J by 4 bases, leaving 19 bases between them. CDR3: CASTPAGGHGYGYTF. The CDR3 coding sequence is TGTGCCAGCACCCCAGCGGGGGGGCATGGCTATGGCTACACCTTC.

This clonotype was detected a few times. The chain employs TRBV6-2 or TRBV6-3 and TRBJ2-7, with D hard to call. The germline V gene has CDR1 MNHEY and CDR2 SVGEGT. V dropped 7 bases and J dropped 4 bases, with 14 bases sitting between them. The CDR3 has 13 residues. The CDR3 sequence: CASTFQTGYEQYF. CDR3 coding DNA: TGTGCCAGCACCTTTCAGACGGGTTACGAGCAGTACTTC.

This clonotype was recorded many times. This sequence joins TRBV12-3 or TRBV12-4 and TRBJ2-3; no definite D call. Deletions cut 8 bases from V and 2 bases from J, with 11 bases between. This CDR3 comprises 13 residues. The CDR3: CASAGGSTDTQYF. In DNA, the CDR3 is TGTGCCAGCGCCGGTGGTTCCACAGATACGCAGTATTTT.

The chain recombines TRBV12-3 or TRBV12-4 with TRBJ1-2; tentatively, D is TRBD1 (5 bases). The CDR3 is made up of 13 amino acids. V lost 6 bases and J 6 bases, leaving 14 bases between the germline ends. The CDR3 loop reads CASSRQGSDGYTF. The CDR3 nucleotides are TGTGCCAGCAGCCGCCAGGGTTCGGATGGCTACACCTTC.

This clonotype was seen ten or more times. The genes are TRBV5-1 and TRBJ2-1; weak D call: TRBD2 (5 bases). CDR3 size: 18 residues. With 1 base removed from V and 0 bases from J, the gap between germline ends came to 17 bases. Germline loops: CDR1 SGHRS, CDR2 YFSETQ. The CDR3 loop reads CASSLNSRRQVSYNEQFF. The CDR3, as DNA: TGCGCCAGCAGCTTGAACTCAAGGAGGCAGGTCTCCTACAATGAGCAGTTCTTC.

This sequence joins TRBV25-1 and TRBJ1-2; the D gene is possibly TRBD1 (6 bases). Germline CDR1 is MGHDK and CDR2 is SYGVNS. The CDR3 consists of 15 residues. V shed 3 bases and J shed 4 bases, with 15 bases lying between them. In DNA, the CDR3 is TGTGCCAGCAGTGAGAACAGGGTAGAAGGCTATGGCTACACCTTC. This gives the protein CASSENRVEGYGYTF.

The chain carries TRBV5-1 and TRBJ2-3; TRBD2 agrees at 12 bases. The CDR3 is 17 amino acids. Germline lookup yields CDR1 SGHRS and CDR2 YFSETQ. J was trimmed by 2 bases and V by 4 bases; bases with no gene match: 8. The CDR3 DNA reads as TGCGCCAGCAGCAAGACGACTAGCGGGAGTCACACAGATACGCAGTATTTT. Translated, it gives CASSKTTSGSHTDTQYF. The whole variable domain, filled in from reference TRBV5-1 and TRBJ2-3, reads KAGVTQTPRYLIKTRGQQVTLSCSPISGHRSVSWYQQTPGQGLQFLFEYFSETQRNKGNFPGRFSGRQFSNSRSEMNVSTLELGDSALYLCASSKTTSGSHTDTQYFGPGTRLTVL.

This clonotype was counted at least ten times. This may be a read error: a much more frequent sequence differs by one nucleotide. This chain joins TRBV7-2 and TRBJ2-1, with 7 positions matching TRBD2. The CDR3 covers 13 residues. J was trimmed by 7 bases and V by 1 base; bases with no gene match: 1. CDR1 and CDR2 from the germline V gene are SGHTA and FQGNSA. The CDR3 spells CASSLDGGNEQFF. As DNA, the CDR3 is TGTGCCAGCAGCTTAGACGGGGGGAATGAGCAGTTCTTC.

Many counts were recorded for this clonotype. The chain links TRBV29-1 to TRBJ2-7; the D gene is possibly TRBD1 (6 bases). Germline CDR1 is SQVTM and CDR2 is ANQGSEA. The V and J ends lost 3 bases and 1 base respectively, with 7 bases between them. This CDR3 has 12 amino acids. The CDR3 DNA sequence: TGCAGCGTTGAGACAGGATCCTACGAGCAGTACTTC. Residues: CSVETGSYEQYF.

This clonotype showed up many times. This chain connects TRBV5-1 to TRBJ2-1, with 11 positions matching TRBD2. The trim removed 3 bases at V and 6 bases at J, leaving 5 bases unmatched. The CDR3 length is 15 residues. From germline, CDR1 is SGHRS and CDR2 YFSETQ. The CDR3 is CASSSGLAGFNEQFF. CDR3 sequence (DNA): TGCGCCAGCAGCTCCGGACTAGCGGGTTTCAATGAGCAGTTCTTC.

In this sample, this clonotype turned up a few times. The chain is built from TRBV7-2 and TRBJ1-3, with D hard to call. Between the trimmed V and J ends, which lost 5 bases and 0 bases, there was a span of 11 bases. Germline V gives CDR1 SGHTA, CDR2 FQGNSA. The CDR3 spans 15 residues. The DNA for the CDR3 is TGTGCCAGCAGCCTATCGTGGAGCTCTGGAAACACCATATATTTT. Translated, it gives CASSLSWSSGNTIYF.

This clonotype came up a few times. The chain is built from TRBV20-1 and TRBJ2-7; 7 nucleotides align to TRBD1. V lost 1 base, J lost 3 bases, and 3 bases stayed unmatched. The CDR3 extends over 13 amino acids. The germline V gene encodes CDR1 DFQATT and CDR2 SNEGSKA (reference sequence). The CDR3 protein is CSARGTGNYEQYF. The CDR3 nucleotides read TGCAGTGCTAGAGGGACAGGCAACTACGAGCAGTACTTC.

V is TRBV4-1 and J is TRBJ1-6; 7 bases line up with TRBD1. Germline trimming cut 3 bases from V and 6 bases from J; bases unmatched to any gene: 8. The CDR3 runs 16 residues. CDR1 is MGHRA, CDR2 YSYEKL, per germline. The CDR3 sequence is CASSHLQGRTNSPLHF. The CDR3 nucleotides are TGCGCCAGCAGCCATCTACAGGGGCGAACTAATTCACCCCTCCACTTT.

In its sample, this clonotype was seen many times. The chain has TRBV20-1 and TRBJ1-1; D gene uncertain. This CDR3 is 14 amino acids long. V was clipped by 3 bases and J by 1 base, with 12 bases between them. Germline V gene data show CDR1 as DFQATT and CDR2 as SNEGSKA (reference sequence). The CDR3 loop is CSARNRLRNTEAFF. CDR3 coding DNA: TGCAGTGCTAGGAATCGACTGAGGAACACTGAAGCTTTCTTT.